The present T cell receptor beta chain was sequenced within a study of technical replicates of blood from four donors (dated by TCRdb to the late 2010s). Preparation of the library involved the immunoSEQ multiplex PCR assay. TCRdb took this table from immuneACCESS and kept in-frame rearrangements with V and J called. Such tables lack part of the clones; where checked against another copy, unresolved V genes explain under half of the gap, and the rest is unexplained. Recorded for this sample are roughly 50,000 clones; around 95% of them occurred a single time. The ten largest clones represent about 3.9% of the sample. About this clone: No cognate antigen has been identified for it. Base qualities were left out, and no much larger clone turns up one base away.

CDR1 SGHNT and CDR2 YYREEE are derived from the germline V gene (reference sequence). The CDR3 runs 12 amino acids, cysteine and phenylalanine included. Only the CDR3 part of the read is kept: 36 bases, read in frame from the first base. V is clipped by 4 bases and J by 9 bases, and the sequence between their germline boundaries is 11 bases long. Sequencing was carried out using PBMCs. This sequence uses TRBV5-4 and TRBJ2-1, and TRBD1 may be the D gene, going by 6 matching bases. This TCR was sampled from a human donor in good health. Some clones in this sample may be carry-over from other donors' samples. The nucleotides are TGTGCCAGCAGCCCCAGGGGCATTGAGCAGTTCTTC. It codes for CASSPRGIEQFF. With the portions outside the CDR3 filled from the reference TRBV5-4 and TRBJ2-1 genes, the complete variable region becomes ETGVTQSPTHLIKTRGQQVTLRCSSQSGHNTVSWYQQALGQGPQFIFQYYREEENGRGNFPPRFSGLQFPNYSSELNVNALELDDSALYLCASSPRGIEQFFGPGTRLTVL.